Listed below are T cell receptor beta chains from one sample, sequenced in a study of memory CD4+ T cells and cytomegalovirus serostatus. Using immunoSEQ multiplex PCR, the repertoire was profiled, and TCRdb retains in-frame clones only, with some absent. The sample lists about 39,000 clones, over 65% occurring once. Sequencing used memory CD4+ T cells from blood. Receptor source: an adult in good health and CMV-seronegative. The CDR3 runs from the conserved cysteine through the conserved F or W. The D gene is left open where the match is weak. Expanded clones get a size class; other rows say once, few or many, or leave the size out.

V gene	D gene	CDR3 length	J gene	clone size	CDR3 DNA	CDR3 protein
TRBV6-1	NA	15	TRBJ2-7	NA	TGTGCCAGCAGTGAAGAACCCGGACACCTCTACGAGCAGTACTTC	CASSEEPGHLYEQYF
TRBV10-3	NA	16	TRBJ1-5	NA	TGTGCCATCAGTGAGTCGTCGCCATCAGGGAGCCAGCCCCAGCATTTT	CAISESSPSGSQPQHF
TRBV6-6	NA	14	TRBJ1-5	NA	TGTGCCAGCAGTTCAACAGGGTACAATCAGCCCCAGCATTTT	CASSSTGYNQPQHF
TRBV7-7	NA	14	TRBJ2-1	NA	TGTGCTAGCAGCTTCGGACAGTCCCACAATGAGCAGTTCTTC	CASSFGQSHNEQFF
TRBV30	NA	8	TRBJ1-2	NA	TGTGCCCTAACCGGCTACACCTTC	CALTGYTF
TRBV30	NA	12	TRBJ2-3	NA	TGTGCCTGGGGACTTGGGACAGATACGCAGTATTTT	CAWGLGTDTQYF
TRBV2	TRBD2	17	TRBJ2-3	NA	TGTGCCAGCAGTGATACAGGAGCGGGGGCCCGCACAGATACGCAGTATTTT	CASSDTGAGARTDTQYF
TRBV18	TRBD1	16	TRBJ2-7	few	TGTGCCAGCTCACCGAACCTCGGGACAGGGGGCGCCGAGCAGTACTTC	CASSPNLGTGGAEQYF
TRBV7-9	NA	15	TRBJ1-1	NA	TGTGCCAGCAGCTTGGGTGGGTTTCAAAGCTCTGAAGCTTTCTTT	CASSLGGFQSSEAFF
TRBV5-1	NA	13	TRBJ2-5	NA	TGCGCCAGCAGTCAAGGTGTGCAAGAGACCCAGTACTTC	CASSQGVQETQYF
TRBV9	NA	12	TRBJ2-1	NA	TGTGCCAGCAGCGGGTCCAGGGATAAGCAGTTCTTC	CASSGSRDKQFF
TRBV7-9	TRBD1	15	TRBJ2-7	NA	TGTGCCAGCAGCCCGGACAGGGCCCCTTTCTACGAGCAGTACTTC	CASSPDRAPFYEQYF
TRBV14	TRBD2	14	TRBJ2-1	few	TGTGCCAGCAGCCAGGGACTAGCGGTTGGTGAGCAGTTCTTC	CASSQGLAVGEQFF
TRBV30	NA	16	TRBJ2-3	few	TGTGCCTGGAGCTCGCCGTGGCGCGGGGAAACAGATACGCAGTATTTT	CAWSSPWRGETDTQYF
TRBV7-9	NA	12	TRBJ1-2	few	TGTGCCAGCAGTTGGACTGACTATGGCTACACCTTC	CASSWTDYGYTF
TRBV2	NA	15	TRBJ1-4	NA	TGTGCCAGCACCTCGCCCAGAACAAAAAATGAAAAACTGTTTTTT	CASTSPRTKNEKLFF
TRBV10-3	TRBD1	14	TRBJ1-4	NA	TGTGCCATCAGTGAGGGACAGGGAAAAGAAAAACTGTTTTTT	CAISEGQGKEKLFF